These 31 T cell receptor beta chains were all obtained from the same sample, sequenced in a study of beta chain features in type 1 diabetes. Study-level findings and limits: All four CD4+ subsets of Type 1 diabetes patients contained TCRB CDR3s that were moderately but significantly shorter.

Expressed TCRB transcripts were sequenced because the entire RNA isolate underwent reverse transcription. Produced via immunoSEQ multiplex PCR; TCRdb's table is partial and in-frame only. The table includes around 150,000 clones, 10% detected once. The antigens these receptors bind are not known. The sequencing input was central memory CD4+ T cells from blood. These receptors were collected from a man aged 25 to 40 with type 1 diabetes.

A few counts support this clone. The chain has TRBV2 and TRBJ1-4; D gene uncertain. The CDR3 has 13 amino acids. V was cut by 7 bases and J by 7 bases, with 13 bases left in between. Germline values: CDR1 SNHLY, CDR2 FYNNEI. The CDR3 DNA is TGTGCCAGCAAGGATTCCGGGTCTGAAAAACTGTTTTTT. Translating it yields CASKDSGSEKLFF.

This clone was picked up a small number of times. The chain is built from TRBV9 and TRBJ2-3, with 9 bases identical to TRBD2. Germline loops: CDR1 SGDLS, CDR2 YYNGEE. There are 17 residues in the CDR3. With 0 bases clipped from V and 2 bases from J, the junction kept 7 bases outside the gene matches. The CDR3 coding sequence is TGTGCCAGCAGCGTAGTGGGTAGCGGGGGACCCACAGATACGCAGTATTTT. Protein sequence: CASSVVGSGGPTDTQYF.

Here the CDR3 DNA reads TGTGCCAGCAGTGAAGGCTCGGCAGGGAGGAATGAGCAGTTCTTC. Amino acid sequence: CASSEGSAGRNEQFF. The J gene is TRBJ2-1, the V gene TRBV6-1, with D possibly being TRBD2 (6 bases). The CDR3 has 15 amino acids. Trimming took 1 base from V and 7 from J, leaving 14 bases between them. Germline lookup yields CDR1 MNHNS and CDR2 SASEGT.

This clone turned up a few times. This chain links TRBV6-1 with TRBJ2-5, with no clear D. The CDR3 has 13 residues. The germline gives CDR1 MNHNS, CDR2 SASEGT. Between the trimmed V and J ends, which lost 4 bases and 5 bases, there was a span of 11 bases. The CDR3, as DNA: TGTGCCAGCAGTGGGCTTCCCCAGGAGACCCAGTACTTC. Its protein is CASSGLPQETQYF.

The rearrangement joins TRBV4-3 to TRBJ1-1, with D uncertain. V lost 1 base, J lost 1 base, and 10 bases lay in between. Per germline, CDR1 LGHNA and CDR2 YSLEER. CDR3 length: 15 amino acids. CDR3 amino acids: CASSQGAAANTEAFF. Written as DNA, the CDR3 is TGCGCCAGCAGCCAAGGAGCAGCGGCGAACACTGAAGCTTTCTTT.

This clone turned up a few times. The sample carries other DNA sequences with the same CDR3. V and J are TRBV5-1 and TRBJ2-3, with unresolved D. V was cut by 4 bases and J by 3 bases, with 6 bases left in between. Germline CDR1 is SGHRS and CDR2 is YFSETQ. CDR3 length: 12 amino acids. DNA of the CDR3: TGCGCCAGCAGCACCACAACAGATACGCAGTATTTT. It encodes CASSTTTDTQYF. Using reference TRBV5-1 and TRBJ2-3 for the parts outside the CDR3, the full variable domain is KAGVTQTPRYLIKTRGQQVTLSCSPISGHRSVSWYQQTPGQGLQFLFEYFSETQRNKGNFPGRFSGRQFSNSRSEMNVSTLELGDSALYLCASSTTTDTQYFGPGTRLTVL.

The V gene is TRBV18, the J gene TRBJ1-5; D is undetermined. This CDR3 is built from 14 residues. Trimming took 2 bases from V and 2 from J, leaving 7 bases between them. Germline V gives CDR1 KGHSH, CDR2 LQKENI. CDR3 region: CASSPGEGNQPQHF. As DNA, the CDR3 is TGTGCCAGCTCACCAGGGGAGGGCAATCAGCCCCAGCATTTT.

In this sample, this clone turned up a few times. The genes are TRBV4-1 and TRBJ2-1; 8 positions agree with TRBD2. Trimming cost V 4 bases and J 10 bases; bases outside gene matches: 6. CDR3 length equals 13 residues. Germline V lookup: CDR1 MGHRA, CDR2 YSYEKL. This CDR3 is CASSPQREREQFF. The CDR3 DNA reads as TGCGCCAGCAGCCCGCAGCGGGAGAGGGAGCAGTTCTTC.

This clone was found a few times. The chain employs TRBV9 and TRBJ1-1; D gene unclear. Trimming left V 4 bases short and J 6 bases short, with 16 bases between. Germline CDR1 SGDLS, CDR2 YYNGEE. The CDR3 loop spans 14 amino acids. CDR3 sequence reads: CASSSHPESAEAFF. As DNA, the CDR3 is TGTGCCAGCAGCTCCCACCCGGAAAGCGCTGAAGCTTTCTTT.

A remark on this clone: Within the sample, other DNA sequences also encode this same CDR3. V and J are TRBV2 and TRBJ1-4, with 8 bases lining up with TRBD1. This CDR3 region has 14 residues. The germline V gene encodes CDR1 SNHLY and CDR2 FYNNEI. With V trimmed by 9 bases and J by 0 bases, 3 bases remained unmatched. The CDR3 loop reads CASGQGATNEKLFF. In DNA, the CDR3 is TGTGCCAGTGGACAGGGTGCAACTAATGAAAAACTGTTTTTT.

V usage is TRBV7-8 and J usage is TRBJ2-7; the D is unclear. The CDR3 loop spans 12 amino acids. V lost 5 bases to trimming and J lost 3 bases, with 8 bases between them. Germline-derived CDR1 and CDR2 are SGHVS and FQNEAQ. For the CDR3, the DNA is TGTGCCAGCAGCCCGAGTTACTACGAGCAGTACTTC. Translation: CASSPSYYEQYF.

This clone was detected only a few times. The chain has TRBV5-1 and TRBJ2-5; TRBD2 matches at 8 bases. J lost 1 base, V lost 5 bases, and 10 bases had no gene match. The CDR3 length is 16 residues. Germline V gene lookup returns CDR1 SGHRS and CDR2 YFSETQ. The CDR3 bases are TGCGCCAGCAGAATGATGGCTAGCGGGTTCCAAGAGACCCAGTACTTC. Residues: CASRMMASGFQETQYF. The full variable domain, in which reference TRBV5-1 and TRBJ2-5 provide the parts outside the CDR3, is KAGVTQTPRYLIKTRGQQVTLSCSPISGHRSVSWYQQTPGQGLQFLFEYFSETQRNKGNFPGRFSGRQFSNSRSEMNVSTLELGDSALYLCASRMMASGFQETQYFGPGTRLLVL.

The rearrangement uses TRBV5-4 and TRBJ1-1; a weak D match, TRBD1 (5 bases). This CDR3 has 15 residues. Trimming cost V 4 bases and J 3 bases, with 16 bases left between them. Germline values: CDR1 SGHNT, CDR2 YYREEE (reference sequence). The CDR3 sequence is CASSRGGNSHTEAFF. The CDR3 DNA reads as TGTGCCAGCAGCAGGGGTGGAAATTCTCACACTGAAGCTTTCTTT. Full variable domain (outside the CDR3, taken from reference TRBV5-4 and TRBJ1-1): ETGVTQSPTHLIKTRGQQVTLRCSSQSGHNTVSWYQQALGQGPQFIFQYYREEENGRGNFPPRFSGLQFPNYSSELNVNALELDDSALYLCASSRGGNSHTEAFFGQGTRLTVV.

The genes are TRBV9 and TRBJ2-3; 7 bases match TRBD2. This CDR3 is 16 amino acids long. With V trimmed by 0 bases and J by 3 bases, 7 bases remained unmatched. Germline CDR1 and CDR2: SGDLS and YYNGEE. In nucleotides, the CDR3 is TGTGCCAGCAGCGTAGAAGGCGGGAGACCTACAGATACGCAGTATTTT. The encoded protein is CASSVEGGRPTDTQYF. The entire variable domain, with the rest obtained from reference TRBV9 and TRBJ2-3, is as follows: DSGVTQTPKHLITATGQRVTLRCSPRSGDLSVYWYQQSLDQGLQFLIQYYNGEERAKGNILERFSAQQFPDLHSELNLSSLELGDSALYFCASSVEGGRPTDTQYFGPGTRLTVL.

This chain links TRBV6-4 with TRBJ2-7, with 9 bases fitting TRBD2. The ends lost 4 bases at V and 6 bases at J; junction bases unmatched: 4. The CDR3 runs 13 residues. CDR1 is MRHNA, CDR2 SNTAGT, per germline. This CDR3 is CASSASGRSEQYF. CDR3 DNA sequence: TGTGCCAGCAGTGCGAGCGGGAGGAGCGAGCAGTACTTC.

This sequence joins TRBV2 and TRBJ2-1; D possibly corresponds to TRBD1 (5 bases). CDR1 is SNHLY, CDR2 FYNNEI, per germline. V was trimmed by 6 bases and J by 10 bases, leaving 10 bases between them. This CDR3 has 11 residues. The CDR3 reads CASRGLAEQFF. For the CDR3, the DNA is TGTGCCAGCAGGGGGCTTGCCGAGCAGTTCTTC. The complete variable domain, with remaining parts taken from reference TRBV2 and TRBJ2-1, reads EPEVTQTPSHQVTQMGQEVILRCVPISNHLYFYWYRQILGQKVEFLVSFYNNEISEKSEIFDDQFSVERPDGSNFTLKIRSTKLEDSAMYFCASRGLAEQFFGPGTRLTVL.

This chain links TRBV28 with TRBJ1-5, with 7 bases aligning to TRBD1. CDR1 and CDR2 (germline): MDHEN, SYDVKM. The V and J ends lost 5 bases and 10 bases, in that order; junction bases with no gene match: 11. This CDR3 region has 14 residues. CDR3 protein: CASSIPGQVGPQHF. The DNA for the CDR3 is TGTGCCAGCAGTATACCAGGACAGGTGGGACCCCAGCATTTT. Full variable domain (rest looked up from reference TRBV28 and TRBJ1-5): DVKVTQSSRYLVKRTGEKVFLECVQDMDHENMFWYRQDPGLGLRLIYFSYDVKMKEKGDIPEGYSVSREKKERFSLILESASTNQTSMYLCASSIPGQVGPQHFGDGTRLSIL.

V gene TRBV9 combines with J gene TRBJ2-3, with 9 positions matching TRBD1. The CDR3 consists of 15 residues. Per germline, CDR1 SGDLS and CDR2 YYNGEE. V lost 0 bases to trimming and J lost 4 bases; unmatched junction nucleotides: 3. Here the CDR3 DNA reads TGTGCCAGCAGCGTAGCGGGACAGGGCCCAGATACGCAGTATTTT. The encoded protein is CASSVAGQGPDTQYF.

This chain links TRBV18 with TRBJ2-3; 8 bases align to TRBD2. Germline V gene sequence: CDR1 KGHSH, CDR2 LQKENI. The V and J ends lost 3 bases and 0 bases, in that order; junction bases with no gene match: 8. This CDR3 has 17 amino acids. The CDR3 sequence is CASSPNVGLGSTDTQYF. The CDR3 DNA reads TGTGCCAGCTCACCCAACGTGGGACTAGGCAGCACAGATACGCAGTATTTT.

The V gene is TRBV2, the J gene TRBJ2-1, with a possible D match to TRBD2 (6 bases). V was cut by 6 bases and J by 12 bases, with 30 bases left in between. Germline V lookup: CDR1 SNHLY, CDR2 FYNNEI. The CDR3 runs 17 residues. DNA for the CDR3: TGTGCCAGCAGGGGAGCCGTGCGGGACTCGGCCGGGGCTTCGCAGTTCTTC. Protein product: CASRGAVRDSAGASQFF. Full variable domain (missing parts from reference TRBV2 and TRBJ2-1): EPEVTQTPSHQVTQMGQEVILRCVPISNHLYFYWYRQILGQKVEFLVSFYNNEISEKSEIFDDQFSVERPDGSNFTLKIRSTKLEDSAMYFCASRGAVRDSAGASQFFGPGTRLTVL.

V and J are TRBV30 and TRBJ1-1, with 7 bases that match TRBD1. V was pared by 2 bases and J by 7 bases, with 7 bases of the junction left unmatched. Germline-derived CDR1 and CDR2 are GTSNPN and SVGIG (reference sequence). This CDR3 is built from 13 residues. The CDR3 bases are TGTGCCTGGAGTCACAGGGGCTTCTTTGAAGCTTTCTTT. Its translation: CAWSHRGFFEAFF. The variable domain in full, completed from reference TRBV30 and TRBJ1-1, reads SQTIHQWPATLVQPVGSPLSLECTVEGTSNPNLYWYRQAAGRGLQLLFYSVGIGQISSEVPQNLSASRPQDRQFILSSKKLLLSDSGFYLCAWSHRGFFEAFFGQGTRLTVV.

The chain employs TRBV18 and TRBJ2-2; a possible D gene is TRBD2 (6 bases). This CDR3 is 16 amino acids long. The ends were cut back, 2 bases at V and 6 bases at J, with 16 bases in the middle. Germline values: CDR1 KGHSH, CDR2 LQKENI. The CDR3: CASSPVPPSGAGELFF. Here the CDR3 DNA reads TGTGCCAGCTCACCAGTTCCACCATCGGGGGCCGGGGAGCTGTTTTTT.

This chain connects TRBV7-9 to TRBJ2-5; TRBD1 matches at 7 bases. The CDR3 is made up of 13 amino acids. The V gene's germline CDR1 is SEHNR and CDR2 FQNEAQ (reference sequence). V lost 5 bases to trimming and J lost 1 base; unmatched junction nucleotides: 1. The CDR3 spells CASSRDSQETQYF. Written as DNA, the CDR3 is TGTGCCAGCAGCCGGGACAGCCAAGAGACCCAGTACTTC.

This clone was seen a few times. The rearrangement uses TRBV5-1 and TRBJ2-3, with 11 bases identical to TRBD2. This CDR3 comprises 17 residues. CDR1 is SGHRS, CDR2 YFSETQ, per germline. V lost 2 bases to trimming and J lost 1 base; unmatched junction nucleotides: 6. This CDR3 reads CASSFAGTSGGTDTQYF. In DNA form, the CDR3 reads TGCGCCAGCAGCTTTGCCGGGACTAGCGGAGGCACAGATACGCAGTATTTT.

The chain uses TRBV14 and TRBJ2-5; 8 positions match TRBD1. V shed 2 bases, J shed 1 base, and the junction held 0 bases outside the gene matches. Germline V gene sequence: CDR1 SGHDN, CDR2 FVKESK. The CDR3 has 14 residues. The CDR3 nucleotides are TGTGCCAGCAGCCAAACAGGGGGCCAAGAGACCCAGTACTTC. It translates to CASSQTGGQETQYF.

This clone has a handful of counts. V gene TRBV5-4 combines with J gene TRBJ2-1; TRBD1 agrees at 9 bases. Trimming cost V 2 bases and J 4 bases; bases outside gene matches: 4. Germline values: CDR1 SGHNT, CDR2 YYREEE (reference sequence). The CDR3 is made up of 15 amino acids. The CDR3 DNA follows: TGTGCCAGCAGCTTAGACAGGGGGAGTTACAATGAGCAGTTCTTC. It specifies CASSLDRGSYNEQFF.

This clone was observed a few times. This chain joins TRBV4-3 and TRBJ1-1; TRBD1 is a possible D gene (5 bases). The CDR3 consists of 15 residues. Per the germline V gene, CDR1 is LGHNA and CDR2 is YSLEER. V was trimmed by 1 base and J by 0 bases, leaving 9 bases between them. Here the CDR3 DNA reads TGCGCCAGCAGCCAAGGGGGCAGAATGAACACTGAAGCTTTCTTT. Translating gives CASSQGGRMNTEAFF.

Only a few counts were recorded for this clone. The chain employs TRBV4-2 and TRBJ2-7; 10 bases align to TRBD2. The germline V gene encodes CDR1 LGHNA and CDR2 YNFKEQ. The CDR3 consists of 20 residues. Trimming took 3 bases from V and 2 from J; bases not matched to a gene: 19. Here the CDR3 reads CASSQETSGKGRTTTYEQYF. The CDR3 DNA follows: TGTGCCAGCAGCCAGGAAACTAGCGGGAAGGGCCGCACGACCACCTACGAGCAGTACTTC.

V usage is TRBV2 and J usage is TRBJ2-1, with D perhaps TRBD1 (6 bases). CDR1 is SNHLY and CDR2 is FYNNEI in the germline V gene. Trimming took 6 bases from V and 7 from J, leaving 13 bases between them. The CDR3 has 13 amino acids. The CDR3 here is CASRETRGNEQFF. In DNA form, the CDR3 reads TGTGCCAGCAGAGAAACGAGGGGGAATGAGCAGTTCTTC.

This clone was counted only a few times. The chain employs TRBV5-1 and TRBJ2-2; TRBD1 aligns across 7 bases. CDR3 size: 17 residues. V trimming: 0 bases; J trimming: 0 bases; junction bases outside the gene matches: 5. The V gene's germline CDR1 is SGHRS and CDR2 YFSETQ. The CDR3 loop reads CASSLDPGTANTGELFF. In DNA, the CDR3 is TGCGCCAGCAGCTTGGACCCCGGGACAGCGAACACCGGGGAGCTGTTTTTT.

This chain connects TRBV29-1 to TRBJ2-7, with D possibly matching TRBD1 (7 bases). The germline V gene has CDR1 SQVTM and CDR2 ANQGSEA. Trimming pared 3 bases from V and 1 base from J, leaving 13 bases between. This CDR3 has 14 amino acids. The CDR3 region has the DNA TGCAGCGTTGAGGAGGGGGCAACATCCTACGAGCAGTACTTC. This gives the protein CSVEEGATSYEQYF.